The rows below give T cell receptor beta chains drawn from one sample of a study of T cell responses to AZD1222 COVID-19 vaccine. Profiled with immunoSEQ multiplex PCR; TCRdb holds only in-frame clones, not every one. The table includes 200,000 or so clones, about 93% detected once. The sequencing used peripheral blood, collected 28 days after the second AZD1222 dose. These receptors all stem from an adult who received the AZD1222 COVID-19 vaccine. The CDR3 runs from the conserved cysteine through the conserved F or W. D genes are given only for firm matches. Clone size is given for some rows only: seen once, a few or many times, or a class if the clone is expanded.

J: TRBJ1-4; size: NA; V: TRBV5-1; D: NA; CDR3: CASSPDGPGNEKLFF; DNA: TGCGCCAGCAGTCCGGACGGGCCGGGCAATGAAAAACTGTTTTTT
J: TRBJ1-2; size: NA; V: TRBV12-3/TRBV12-4; D: TRBD1; CDR3: CASSGRTGYGYTF; DNA: TGTGCCAGCAGTGGGCGGACAGGGTATGGCTACACCTTC
J: TRBJ1-5; size: NA; V: TRBV6-2/TRBV6-3; D: NA; CDR3: CASSYARHQPQHF; DNA: TGTGCCAGCAGTTACGCCAGGCATCAGCCCCAGCATTTT
J: TRBJ2-7; size: NA; V: TRBV5-6; D: NA; CDR3: CASSPPNLGQEQYF; DNA: TGTGCCAGCAGCCCCCCGAACCTGGGGCAAGAGCAGTACTTC
J: TRBJ1-3; size: once; V: TRBV5-1; D: NA; CDR3: CASSPNRAVSGNTIYF; DNA: TGCGCCAGCAGCCCCAACAGGGCAGTCTCTGGAAACACCATATATTTT
J: TRBJ1-1; size: NA; V: TRBV18; D: NA; CDR3: CASSPMEILNTEAFF; DNA: TGTGCCAGCTCACCAATGGAAATCTTGAACACTGAAGCTTTCTTT
J: TRBJ1-4; size: NA; V: TRBV28; D: NA; CDR3: CASIRASNEKLFF; DNA: TGTGCCAGCATCAGAGCCTCTAATGAAAAACTGTTTTTT
J: TRBJ2-5; size: NA; V: TRBV15; D: NA; CDR3: CATSRAWQPQETQYF; DNA: TGTGCCACCAGCAGAGCGTGGCAGCCCCAAGAGACCCAGTACTTC
J: TRBJ2-6; size: NA; V: TRBV7-8; D: TRBD2; CDR3: CASSGIAGVVSGANVLTF; DNA: TGTGCCAGCAGCGGGATAGCGGGGGTAGTCTCTGGGGCCAACGTCCTGACTTTC
J: TRBJ2-2; size: few; V: TRBV5-1; D: NA; CDR3: CASSLVSGASTGELFF; DNA: TGCGCCAGCAGCTTGGTGTCAGGGGCTAGCACCGGGGAGCTGTTTTTT
J: TRBJ1-6; size: NA; V: TRBV7-9; D: NA; CDR3: CASSAGGYSPLHF; DNA: TGTGCCAGCAGCGCCGGGGGGTATTCACCCCTCCACTTT
J: TRBJ1-1; size: NA; V: TRBV9; D: TRBD1; CDR3: CASSGQTGGGTEAFF; DNA: TGTGCCAGCAGCGGACAAACAGGGGGTGGGACTGAAGCTTTCTTT
J: TRBJ2-2; size: NA; V: TRBV7-3; D: NA; CDR3: CASNEQGTGELFF; DNA: TGTGCCAGCAACGAGCAGGGCACCGGGGAGCTGTTTTTT
J: TRBJ2-7; size: NA; V: TRBV10-3; D: TRBD1; CDR3: CAIRGTGYEQYF; DNA: TGTGCCATCAGGGGGACAGGGTACGAGCAGTACTTC
J: TRBJ1-5; size: once; V: TRBV7-9; D: TRBD1; CDR3: CASSGPGTGENQPQHF; DNA: TGTGCCAGCAGCGGACCGGGGACAGGGGAAAATCAGCCCCAGCATTTT
J: TRBJ1-1; size: NA; V: TRBV28; D: TRBD1; CDR3: CASSSLTGRQAMNTEAFF; DNA: TGTGCCAGCAGTTCTCTGACAGGGCGTCAGGCGATGAACACTGAAGCTTTCTTT
J: TRBJ1-1; size: NA; V: TRBV7-9; D: NA; CDR3: CASSFQGKTEAFF; DNA: TGTGCCAGCAGCTTTCAGGGTAAGACTGAAGCTTTCTTT
J: TRBJ1-1; size: NA; V: TRBV12-3/TRBV12-4; D: TRBD1; CDR3: CASSTQGGTEAFF; DNA: TGTGCCAGCAGTACGCAGGGGGGGACTGAAGCTTTCTTT
J: TRBJ2-1; size: once; V: TRBV19; D: TRBD2; CDR3: CASSIELAGNNEQFF; DNA: TGTGCCAGTAGTATAGAACTAGCGGGGAACAATGAGCAGTTCTTC
J: TRBJ2-7; size: NA; V: TRBV7-9; D: NA; CDR3: CASSSSRHRYEQYF; DNA: TGTGCCAGCAGCTCTTCTCGACACAGATACGAGCAGTACTTC
J: TRBJ1-2; size: NA; V: TRBV6-5; D: TRBD1; CDR3: CASAGTGTTYGYTF; DNA: TGTGCCAGCGCCGGGACAGGGACAACCTATGGCTACACCTTC
J: TRBJ1-2; size: NA; V: TRBV2; D: TRBD1; CDR3: CASSEALQGGYGYTF; DNA: TGTGCCAGCAGTGAAGCGCTTCAGGGGGGCTATGGCTACACCTTC
J: TRBJ2-7; size: NA; V: TRBV9; D: TRBD2; CDR3: CASSGGGTSGDYEQYF; DNA: TGTGCCAGCAGCGGCGGTGGGACTAGCGGGGACTACGAGCAGTACTTC
J: TRBJ1-2; size: NA; V: TRBV7-2; D: NA; CDR3: CASSSTGRNGYTF; DNA: TGTGCCAGCAGCTCCACAGGGCGGAATGGCTACACCTTC
J: TRBJ2-7; size: NA; V: TRBV7-2; D: NA; CDR3: CASSLVPGSSYEQYF; DNA: TGTGCCAGCAGCTTAGTTCCCGGTAGCTCCTACGAGCAGTACTTC
J: TRBJ1-3; size: once; V: TRBV6-2/TRBV6-3; D: NA; CDR3: CASSGVSGNTIYF; DNA: TGTGCCAGCAGCGGAGTCTCTGGAAACACCATATATTTT
J: TRBJ2-1; size: once; V: TRBV5-4; D: NA; CDR3: CASRLDSLNEQFF; DNA: TGTGCCAGCAGACTAGACTCGCTCAATGAGCAGTTCTTC
J: TRBJ2-5; size: NA; V: TRBV5-5; D: TRBD2; CDR3: CASSFTGTRMETQYF; DNA: TGTGCCAGCAGCTTTACCGGGACTAGGATGGAGACCCAGTACTTC
J: TRBJ2-2; size: NA; V: TRBV5-1; D: TRBD2; CDR3: CASSLVLAGGTGELFF; DNA: TGCGCCAGCAGCTTGGTCCTAGCGGGGGGCACCGGGGAGCTGTTTTTT
J: TRBJ1-1; size: NA; V: TRBV12-3/TRBV12-4; D: NA; CDR3: CASSLRLNTEAFF; DNA: TGTGCCAGCAGTTTGAGACTGAACACTGAAGCTTTCTTT
J: TRBJ2-7; size: NA; V: TRBV7-3; D: TRBD1; CDR3: CASSPRQGSSYEQYF; DNA: TGTGCCAGCAGCCCTCGACAGGGTAGCTCCTACGAGCAGTACTTC
J: TRBJ2-3; size: NA; V: TRBV4-1; D: TRBD2; CDR3: CASSQDWKLAGGPNTDTQYF; DNA: TGCGCCAGCAGCCAAGATTGGAAACTAGCGGGGGGGCCGAACACAGATACGCAGTATTTT
J: TRBJ1-1; size: NA; V: TRBV5-1; D: NA; CDR3: CASSIAPVGTEAFF; DNA: TGCGCCAGCAGCATCGCCCCGGTTGGGACTGAAGCTTTCTTT
J: TRBJ1-2; size: NA; V: TRBV23-1; D: TRBD1; CDR3: CASSQSGGDYGYTF; DNA: TGCGCCAGCAGTCAATCAGGGGGCGACTATGGCTACACCTTC
J: TRBJ1-2; size: once; V: TRBV5-1; D: TRBD1; CDR3: CASSVGQANYGYTF; DNA: TGCGCCAGCAGCGTGGGACAGGCCAACTATGGCTACACCTTC
J: TRBJ2-7; size: NA; V: TRBV25-1; D: TRBD2; CDR3: CASSEAGTSGTYEQYF; DNA: TGTGCCAGCAGTGAGGCCGGGACTAGCGGTACCTACGAGCAGTACTTC
J: TRBJ2-3; size: NA; V: TRBV6-5; D: NA; CDR3: CATRGSSTDTQYF; DNA: TGTGCCACCAGGGGCTCAAGCACAGATACGCAGTATTTT
J: TRBJ1-4; size: NA; V: TRBV11-2; D: NA; CDR3: CASSLILQNEKLFF; DNA: TGTGCCAGCAGCTTAATATTACAAAATGAAAAACTGTTTTTT
J: TRBJ2-3; size: NA; V: TRBV9; D: NA; CDR3: CASSVASATTDTQYF; DNA: TGTGCCAGCAGCGTTGCTAGCGCGACCACAGATACGCAGTATTTT
J: TRBJ1-4; size: NA; V: TRBV21-1; D: NA; CDR3: CASSKERRDRPTNEKLFF; DNA: TGTGCCAGCAGCAAAGAGAGACGGGACAGGCCAACTAATGAAAAACTGTTTTTT
J: TRBJ1-2; size: NA; V: TRBV23-1; D: TRBD1; CDR3: CASSQSADRPGGHSGYTF; DNA: TGCGCCAGCAGTCAATCGGCAGACAGACCAGGGGGACATTCTGGCTACACCTTC
J: TRBJ1-2; size: NA; V: TRBV15; D: NA; CDR3: CATSREHRSYGYTF; DNA: TGTGCCACCAGCAGAGAGCACAGGTCCTATGGCTACACCTTC
J: TRBJ2-3; size: NA; V: TRBV6-2/TRBV6-3; D: TRBD2; CDR3: CASSYRVLAGGTSTDTQYF; DNA: TGTGCCAGCAGTTACCGTGTCCTAGCGGGGGGAACTAGCACAGATACGCAGTATTTT
J: TRBJ1-5; size: NA; V: TRBV7-2; D: NA; CDR3: CASSLVASGWVNQPQHF; DNA: TGTGCCAGCAGCTTAGTTGCATCAGGGTGGGTTAATCAGCCCCAGCATTTT
J: TRBJ1-4; size: NA; V: TRBV4-1; D: NA; CDR3: CASSQAGTGREKLFF; DNA: TGCGCCAGCAGCCAAGCCGGGACGGGCAGAGAAAAACTGTTTTTT
J: TRBJ2-1; size: NA; V: TRBV9; D: NA; CDR3: CASSVGYYSPNEQFF; DNA: TGTGCCAGCAGCGTTGGTTACTACTCTCCAAATGAGCAGTTCTTC
J: TRBJ1-6; size: NA; V: TRBV12-3/TRBV12-4; D: NA; CDR3: CASSLDGASPLHF; DNA: TGTGCCAGCAGTTTGGACGGGGCTTCACCCCTCCACTTT
J: TRBJ1-4; size: NA; V: TRBV19; D: NA; CDR3: CASHRKGISLNEKLFF; DNA: TGTGCCAGTCACCGGAAGGGGATCTCACTTAATGAAAAACTGTTTTTT
J: TRBJ1-2; size: once; V: TRBV29-1; D: TRBD1; CDR3: CSVVRAARDSYGYTF; DNA: TGCAGCGTCGTGAGAGCGGCGAGGGACAGCTATGGCTACACCTTC
J: TRBJ1-1; size: few; V: TRBV2; D: NA; CDR3: CASTQLRPEMNTEAFF; DNA: TGTGCCAGCACCCAACTCCGGCCGGAGATGAACACTGAAGCTTTCTTT
J: TRBJ1-5; size: NA; V: TRBV11-3; D: NA; CDR3: CASSFATVGREPQHF; DNA: TGTGCCAGCAGCTTCGCGACAGTAGGCAGAGAGCCCCAGCATTTT
J: TRBJ2-3; size: NA; V: TRBV5-8; D: NA; CDR3: CASSLGEGPLDTQYF; DNA: TGTGCCAGCAGCTTGGGTGAGGGACCCTTAGATACGCAGTATTTT
J: TRBJ1-1; size: NA; V: TRBV3-1/TRBV3-2; D: NA; CDR3: CASSQAPLETEAFF; DNA: TGTGCCAGCAGCCAAGCCCCACTCGAGACTGAAGCTTTCTTT
J: TRBJ2-5; size: NA; V: TRBV7-8; D: TRBD2; CDR3: CASSLRLADQETQYF; DNA: TGTGCCAGCAGCTTGAGACTAGCGGACCAAGAGACCCAGTACTTC
J: TRBJ1-1; size: NA; V: TRBV5-1; D: TRBD1; CDR3: CASSLAYGQGNTEAFF; DNA: TGCGCCAGCAGCTTGGCCTATGGACAGGGGAACACTGAAGCTTTCTTT